This entry lists 3 T cell receptor beta chains sequenced from one sample in a study of blood T cell repertoires in COVID-19. Produced via immunoSEQ multiplex PCR; TCRdb's table is partial and in-frame only. This table has about 170,000 clones, about 90% appearing once. Material: peripheral blood. The receptor set was obtained from a woman aged 60-70 years with COVID-19, enrolled during active disease.

The rearrangement uses TRBV9 and TRBJ1-2; D may be TRBD1 (5 bases). V was clipped by 0 bases and J by 4 bases, with 13 bases between them. The CDR3 extends over 15 amino acids. Germline assignment: CDR1 SGDLS and CDR2 YYNGEE. The CDR3 sequence: CASSVGQSALYGYTF. DNA of the CDR3: TGTGCCAGCAGCGTAGGACAGTCCGCCCTCTATGGCTACACCTTC.

The chain combines TRBV6-4 with TRBJ1-1; a possible D gene is TRBD1 (6 bases). Germline CDR1 and CDR2: MRHNA and SNTAGT. This CDR3 region has 13 residues. V was clipped by 6 bases and J by 4 bases, with 12 bases between them. This CDR3 is CASRLQGSTEAFF. The CDR3 DNA follows: TGTGCCAGCAGGTTACAGGGCAGCACTGAAGCTTTCTTT.

The V and J genes are TRBV12-5 and TRBJ2-7; 9 bases fit TRBD2. Unmatched junction bases numbered 7, after V lost 0 bases and J lost 4 bases. The CDR3 has 16 residues. Germline values: CDR1 LGHNT, CDR2 FRNRAP. The CDR3 nucleotides read TGTGCTAGTGGTTTGGTAAGCCTAGCGGGATTTTACGAGCAGTACTTC. Amino acid sequence: CASGLVSLAGFYEQYF. The whole variable domain, remainder taken from reference TRBV12-5 and TRBJ2-7, is DARVTQTPRHKVTEMGQEVTMRCQPILGHNTVFWYRQTMMQGLELLAYFRNRAPLDDSGMPKDRFSAEMPDATLATLKIQPSEPRDSAVYFCASGLVSLAGFYEQYFGPGTRLTVT.